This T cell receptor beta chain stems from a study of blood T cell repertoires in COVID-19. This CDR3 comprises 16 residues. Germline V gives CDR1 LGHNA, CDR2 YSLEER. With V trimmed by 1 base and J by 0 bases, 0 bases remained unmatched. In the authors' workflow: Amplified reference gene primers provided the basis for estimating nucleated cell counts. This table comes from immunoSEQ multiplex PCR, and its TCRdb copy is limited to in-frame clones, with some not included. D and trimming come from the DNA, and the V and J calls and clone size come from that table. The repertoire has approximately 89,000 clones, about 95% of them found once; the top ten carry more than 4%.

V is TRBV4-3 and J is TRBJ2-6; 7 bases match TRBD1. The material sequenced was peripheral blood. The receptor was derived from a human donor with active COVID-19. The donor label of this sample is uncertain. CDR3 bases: TGCGCCAGCAGCCAAGCAGGGGGCTCTGGGGCCAACGTCCTGACTTTC. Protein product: CASSQAGGSGANVLTF.